Here is one T cell receptor beta chain with its context. Its antigen remains unidentified. One base away there is no much larger clone; base qualities are not given. The ViraFEST assay stimulated PBMC with viral peptide pools and then used TCR sequencing to identify antigen-specific CD4+ T cell clonotypes by expansion. After approximately 11 days of culture, CD4+ T cells were isolated with the EasySep CD4+ T cell isolation kit. The absence of prior SARS-CoV-2 infection in healthy vaccine recipients was confirmed by negative nucleocapsid antibodies before and after vaccination. A few million PBMC per well were cultured with about 10 ug/ml peptides in IMDM containing roughly 5% human AB serum, approximately 9.9 IU/ml IL-2 and gentamicin. On days 3 and 7, half of the culture medium was replaced with fresh IL-2-containing medium. Unless otherwise noted, each peptide stimulation condition was cultured in triplicate wells. PBMC were separated from whole blood using Ficoll-Paque Plus gradient centrifugation and were then either cryopreserved at -140C or used fresh. The overlapping peptide pools covered the spike proteins of SARS-CoV-2 as well as those of the common cold coronaviruses HCoV-NL63, HCoV-OC43 and HCoV-229E. The QIAamp micro DNA kit was used to extract genomic DNA from the cultured CD4+ T cells.

The data originate from a study of vaccination effects on CD4 cells after COVID-19 (dated by TCRdb to 2021 to 2024). Regarding the complete study: Each participant got two doses of an mRNA SARS-CoV-2 vaccine, either BNT162b2 or mRNA-1273. Cultures from other donors in the study were sequenced using the Oncomine TCR Beta short-read assay on an Illumina iSeq 100. In both COVID-19 convalescent patients and infection-naive vaccine recipients, the study compared SARS-CoV-2 spike-specific CD4+ TCR repertoires from before mRNA vaccination with those from after it. Altogether, 10 COVID-19 convalescent patients and several SARS-CoV-2-naive healthy vaccine recipients made up the full study. Paper-wide results and their limitations: Among healthy vaccine recipients, nearly all vaccine-induced clones were SARS-CoV-2 mono-reactive, and only 1 of 255 was cross-reactive with common cold coronaviruses. At late post-vaccination timepoints, both infection-induced and vaccine-induced clones showed marked clonal contraction, consistent with waning T cell responses. The study was limited by a small number of convalescent patients, and early post-infection timepoints were lacking.

Library preparation employed the immunoSEQ multiplex PCR assay. DNA from the CD4+ T cells that had been cultured and isolated underwent TCR beta CDR3 sequencing. The paper's data handling went like this. The analysis removed non-productive TCR sequences, trimmed reads to the CDR3 region, and retained only CDR3s that were 7 or more amino acids long. The MANAFEST web app was used to identify antigen-specific clonotypes by comparing expansion in peptide wells with expansion in reference cultures. For clones to be considered positive, expansion at FDR<0.05 versus reference and all other wells, an odds ratio above 5, and a frequency above 0.1% in two replicate wells were required. A clonotype was called cross-reactive if it was significantly expanded both in SARS-CoV-2 spike wells and in at least one common cold coronavirus spike condition. CDR3 similarity was assessed by Levenshtein distance using the stringdist R package, and unrooted trees were constructed with ape in R 3.6.1. The source is immuneACCESS, and TCRdb retained only in-frame sequences with V and J called. Part of the clones is not carried over; for the studies checked, unresolved V genes explain less than half of this, and the remainder is unexplained. The DNA was the basis for D and trimming; V, J and clone size are from that table. The sample table contains tens of thousands of clones; only one count was recorded for approximately 81% of them. Of the sample, approximately 1.9% is held by the ten largest clones.

The CDR3 has 15 amino acids, counting the end cysteine and valine. Just the 45-base CDR3 DNA is kept, in frame starting at base 1. The germline V gene yields MDHEN for CDR1 and SYDVKM for CDR2. V is pared back by 6 bases and J by 3 bases, with 18 bases lying between the germline termini. The receptor comes from a human donor who received a COVID-19 vaccine. The sequencing here drew on CD4+ T cells from PBMCs cultured with HCoV-229E spike peptides, taken before COVID-19 vaccination. The cell subset or site tag for this specimen amounts to: HCoV-229E spike overlapping peptide pool stimulation. The V and J segments used are TRBV28 and TRBJ2-7; TRBD2 is possibly the D segment (5 matching bases). The nucleotides read TGTGCCAGCAGCCTCAGGCGAGGGAACCTCTACGAGCAGTACGTC. It codes for CASSLRRGNLYEQYV.